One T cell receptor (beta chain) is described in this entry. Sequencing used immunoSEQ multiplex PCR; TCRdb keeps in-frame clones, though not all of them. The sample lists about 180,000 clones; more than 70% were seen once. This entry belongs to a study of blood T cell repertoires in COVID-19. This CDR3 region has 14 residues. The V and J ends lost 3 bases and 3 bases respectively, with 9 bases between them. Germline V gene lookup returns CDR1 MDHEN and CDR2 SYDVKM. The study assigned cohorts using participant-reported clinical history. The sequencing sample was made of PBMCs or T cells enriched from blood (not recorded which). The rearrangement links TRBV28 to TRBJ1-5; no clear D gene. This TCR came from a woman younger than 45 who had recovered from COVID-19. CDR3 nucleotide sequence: TGTGCCAGCAGTTTTACCCTATTCAATCAGCCCCAGCATTTT. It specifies CASSFTLFNQPQHF.